This T cell receptor beta chain was recovered during a study of cytomegalovirus exposure and HLA in healthy donors. General observations from the study: Earlier results showed most TCR beta V segments being productive about 87% or about 30% of the time. Researchers reported in a later analysis that a missense DCLRE1C variant was tied to TCR beta V- and J-gene trimming. It was assumed in the presence/absence analyses that sequencing depth was roughly uniform across donors.

The CDR3 spans 14 residues. The ends lost 5 bases at V and 6 bases at J; junction bases unmatched: 9. CDR1 is MNHEY and CDR2 is SMNVEV in the germline V gene (reference sequence). Turning to this clone: Its matching antigen is unknown.

PCR amplification relied on 60 Vbeta primers (plus 13 Jbeta primers). Profiled with immunoSEQ multiplex PCR; TCRdb holds only in-frame clones, not every one. The sample includes some 93,000 clones, over 8% of them seen just once. The sequence derives from a man aged 50 or older in good health and CMV-seropositive. The source material was PBMCs. The chain uses TRBV27 and TRBJ2-7, with 8 bases matching TRBD1. The CDR3 DNA reads as TGTGCCAGCAGTCATGGACAGGGAAAGGCCGAGCAGTACTTC. It encodes CASSHGQGKAEQYF.